In this sample, the clone carrying this TCR beta chain turned up a few times. The junction does not match germline at one end; this may be a read error. Primers used in a second PCR of roughly 7 to 11 cycles were a sample-barcoded 5' primer and a J-beta primer mix. MiXCR, run by TCRdb on the 5' RACE reads, gives a single entry per CDR3 protein. The sample includes 1.5 million to 2 million distinct CDR3 sequences, roughly 43% of them seen just once. The CDR3 is 15 residues long. CDR1 and CDR2 from the germline V gene are MNHEY and SVGEGT. The entry originates in a study of blood T cells in healthy people across ages.

The chain links TRBV6-2 or TRBV6-3 to TRBJ2-7; D is possibly TRBD2 (5 bases). Sequencing input: blood. The origin of this receptor is a human donor in good health. This CDR3 is CASSSPGSPSYEQYF. The CDR3 DNA follows: TGCGCCAGCAGTTCCCCGGGGAGCCCATCCTACGAGCAGTACTTC.